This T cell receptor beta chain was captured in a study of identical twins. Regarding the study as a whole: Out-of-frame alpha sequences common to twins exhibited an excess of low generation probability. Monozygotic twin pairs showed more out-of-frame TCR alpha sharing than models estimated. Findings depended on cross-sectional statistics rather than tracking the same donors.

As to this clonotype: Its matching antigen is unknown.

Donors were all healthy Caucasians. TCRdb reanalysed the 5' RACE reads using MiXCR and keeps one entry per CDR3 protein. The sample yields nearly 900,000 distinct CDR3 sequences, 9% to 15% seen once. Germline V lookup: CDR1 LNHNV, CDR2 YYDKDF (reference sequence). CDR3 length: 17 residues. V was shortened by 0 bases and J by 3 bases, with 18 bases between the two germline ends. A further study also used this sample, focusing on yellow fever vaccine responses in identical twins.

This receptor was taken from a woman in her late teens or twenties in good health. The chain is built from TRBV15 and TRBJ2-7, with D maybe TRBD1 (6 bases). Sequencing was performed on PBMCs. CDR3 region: CATSRDRGVTGVYEQYV. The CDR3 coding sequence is TGTGCCACCAGCAGAGATAGAGGTGTGACAGGAGTCTACGAGCAGTACGTC.